This T cell receptor (beta chain) was sequenced for a study of monozygotic twins with inflammatory bowel disease. TCRdb re-called the 5' RACE reads and shows each CDR3 protein once, DNA omitted. The table for this sample gives about 380,000 distinct CDR3 sequences. This CDR3 is 16 amino acids long. In germline, CDR1 is SGHRS, CDR2 YFSETQ. The chain couples TRBV5-1 to TRBJ1-1; there is no DNA to check the TCRdb D call of TRBD1. Sequenced: blood. The receptor was derived from a human donor with ulcerative colitis or Crohn's disease, or a healthy co-twin of an affected twin (not recorded which). Here the CDR3 reads CASSWGPTGVNTEAFF.